Below, 28 T cell receptor beta chains from the same sample are listed, as sequenced in a study of T cells after yellow fever vaccination. TCRdb fed the 5' RACE reads into MiXCR, producing one record per CDR3 protein. The data hold hundreds of thousands of distinct CDR3 sequences, with roughly 12% observed a single time. The sample here was PBMCs, taken on the day of the yellow fever booster vaccination. The origin of the receptors is a man between 25 and 39 years old who received the YFV17D yellow fever vaccine.

The V call is TRBV12-3 or TRBV12-4, the J call TRBJ1-1, with TRBD1 matching 11 bases. J was trimmed by 8 bases and V by 11 bases; bases with no gene match: 10. This CDR3 is built from 13 residues. The CDR3 region is CAGKGQGEGEAFF. Written as DNA, the CDR3 is TGTGCCGGGAAGGGACAGGGGGAGGGAGAAGCTTTCTTT.

The chain recombines TRBV7-9 with TRBJ2-7, with 8 positions matching TRBD2. With V trimmed by 5 bases and J by 2 bases, 8 bases remained unmatched. This CDR3 is 15 amino acids long. Germline V lookup: CDR1 SEHNR, CDR2 FQNEAQ (reference sequence). The CDR3 sequence: CASSQLYSGTYEQYF. The CDR3 DNA sequence: TGTGCCAGCAGCCAACTATATAGCGGGACCTACGAGCAGTACTTC.

This clonotype was counted a few times. V usage is TRBV7-9 and J usage is TRBJ2-1; D call uncertain. Per germline, CDR1 SEHNR and CDR2 FQNEAQ (reference sequence). Trimming stripped 1 base from V and 11 bases from J, with 12 bases between. There are 13 residues in the CDR3. The CDR3 DNA sequence: TGTGCCAGCAGCTTAGGACTTGACGGCCAGCAGTTCTTC. This gives the protein CASSLGLDGQQFF.

DNA of the CDR3: TGTGCCAGCAGCCAATTCTCCACCTCACCCTACGAGCAGTACTTC. Protein: CASSQFSTSPYEQYF. This chain links TRBV4-2 with TRBJ2-7; D gene unclear. The CDR3 extends over 15 amino acids. V was trimmed by 2 bases and J by 2 bases, leaving 13 bases between them. Germline V CDR1 and CDR2: LGHNA, YNFKEQ.

The sample holds a few counts of this clonotype. V gene TRBV29-1 combines with J gene TRBJ2-1; 16 nucleotides match TRBD2. V lost 7 bases and J lost 8; bases outside the gene matches: 8. Germline-derived CDR1 and CDR2 are SQVTM and ANQGSEA. The CDR3 is 15 residues long. The CDR3 region has the DNA TGCAGCGCTTACGGGACTAGCGGGAGGGTTGATGAGCAGTTCTTC. The encoded protein is CSAYGTSGRVDEQFF.

This chain joins TRBV28 and TRBJ2-7; D gene unclear. The CDR3 contains 10 residues. Germline V CDR1 and CDR2: MDHEN, SYDVKM. V lost 7 bases and J 3 bases, leaving 4 bases between the germline ends. The CDR3 sequence is CASMNYEQYF. The CDR3 DNA sequence: TGTGCCAGCATGAACTACGAGCAGTACTTC.

V usage is TRBV18 and J usage is TRBJ2-3; tentative D call: TRBD1 (6 bases). Trimming took 3 bases from V and 2 from J, leaving 15 bases between them. Germline V CDR1 and CDR2: KGHSH, LQKENI. CDR3 length: 16 residues. The DNA of the CDR3 is TGTGCCAGCTCACCGGGAAACAGGGCCTTCACAGATACGCAGTATTTT. As protein: CASSPGNRAFTDTQYF.

The genes are TRBV2 and TRBJ2-6, with unresolved D. The germline V gene has CDR1 SNHLY and CDR2 FYNNEI. The CDR3 has 16 amino acids. V lost 6 bases to trimming and J lost 0 bases, with 12 bases between them. The CDR3 sequence is CASSQGLRSGANVLTF. The CDR3 DNA sequence: TGTGCCAGCAGCCAAGGGCTTCGCTCTGGGGCCAACGTCCTGACTTTC.

The CDR3 sequence: CASRKSGTDGYTF. In nucleotides, the CDR3 is TGTGCCAGCAGAAAATCCGGGACAGATGGCTACACCTTC. The J gene is TRBJ1-2, the V gene TRBV6-1; the match to TRBD1 covers 7 bases. Germline CDR1 and CDR2: MNHNS and SASEGT. CDR3 length equals 13 residues. The trim removed 6 bases at V and 6 bases at J, leaving 7 bases unmatched.

As regards this clonotype: Without the conserved terminal phenylalanine or tryptophan, this CDR3 likely stems from a read error. The rearrangement uses TRBV4-2 and TRBJ2-7; 8 nucleotides agree with TRBD1. The CDR3 contains 16 residues. Germline values: CDR1 LGHNA, CDR2 YNFKEQ. With 0 bases clipped from V and 2 bases from J, the junction kept 6 bases outside the gene matches. CDR3 sequence: CASSQDSDRVTYEQYS. CDR3 sequence (DNA): TGTGCCAGCAGCCAAGATTCGGACAGGGTAACCTACGAGCAGTACTCC.

The CDR3 region has the DNA TGTGCCAGCAGCCAAGGAAAGTTGGCGACAGGGAGTTACGAGCAGTACTTC. Protein: CASSQGKLATGSYEQYF. The rearrangement uses TRBV3-1 and TRBJ2-7; TRBD1 agrees at 7 bases. V was clipped by 1 base and J by 4 bases; unmatched bases: 13. Per germline, CDR1 LGHDT and CDR2 YNNKEL (reference sequence). The CDR3 sequence is 17 residues long.

This sequence joins TRBV7-8 and TRBJ1-1, with 8 bases that match TRBD1. V was clipped by 2 bases and J by 5 bases; unmatched bases: 10. This CDR3 contains 16 residues. Germline CDR1 is SGHVS and CDR2 is FQNEAQ. CDR3: CASSLNWQGARTEAFF. DNA of the CDR3: TGTGCCAGCAGCTTAAACTGGCAGGGGGCGAGGACTGAAGCTTTCTTT.

This chain joins TRBV5-1 and TRBJ2-7, with 7 bases that match TRBD2. The CDR3 covers 17 residues. Germline CDR1 is SGHRS and CDR2 is YFSETQ. Germline trimming cut 4 bases from V and 12 bases from J; bases unmatched to any gene: 25. The DNA of the CDR3 is TGCGCCAGCAGCCCCGACCCCGGGCCGACGGGGAGGGGTCAGCTGTACTTC. Translation gives CASSPDPGPTGRGQLYF.

This clonotype was detected only once. A much larger clone lies a single base off, so this may be a read error. The chain couples TRBV7-9 to TRBJ1-1; D may be TRBD1 (5 bases). CDR3 length equals 14 residues. The V end was cut by 0 bases, the J end by 5 bases, with 10 bases between. From germline, CDR1 is SEHNR and CDR2 FQNEAQ (reference sequence). In DNA form, the CDR3 reads TGTGCCAGCAGCTTAGCGGGGGTAGCTACTGAAGCTTTCTTT. Translating gives CASSLAGVATEAFF.

The chain links TRBV6-4 to TRBJ2-1; D is perhaps TRBD2 (6 bases). The V gene lost 6 bases and the J gene lost 0 bases, with 9 bases spanning the gap. This CDR3 comprises 14 residues. Germline values: CDR1 MRHNA, CDR2 SNTAGT. The CDR3 sequence: CASRPSASYNEQFF. CDR3 bases: TGTGCCAGCAGACCTAGCGCCTCCTACAATGAGCAGTTCTTC.

This clonotype appeared a few times. This chain joins TRBV6-1 and TRBJ1-5, with D unclear. The germline V gene has CDR1 MNHNS and CDR2 SASEGT. The CDR3 is 13 amino acids. V dropped 5 bases and J dropped 3 bases, with 8 bases sitting between them. CDR3 in amino acids: CASSRTVNQPQHF. CDR3 in DNA: TGTGCCAGCAGTCGGACGGTCAATCAGCCCCAGCATTTT.

This chain uses TRBV14 with TRBJ2-1; 13 nucleotides agree with TRBD2. Unmatched junction bases numbered 3, after V lost 2 bases and J lost 5 bases. The CDR3 spans 16 residues. Germline V lookup: CDR1 SGHDN, CDR2 FVKESK. CDR3 amino acids: CASSQMGLAGNNEQFF. The CDR3 DNA reads TGTGCCAGCAGCCAAATGGGACTAGCGGGGAACAATGAGCAGTTCTTC. Drawing the rest from reference TRBV14 and TRBJ2-1, the complete variable domain is EAGVTQFPSHSVIEKGQTVTLRCDPISGHDNLYWYRRVMGKEIKFLLHFVKESKQDESGMPNNRFLAERTGGTYSTLKVQPAELEDSGVYFCASSQMGLAGNNEQFFGPGTRLTVL.

The sample holds one count of this clonotype. The chain has TRBV25-1 and TRBJ2-5; D uncertain. Germline V CDR1 and CDR2: MGHDK, SYGVNS. V gave up 4 bases and J gave up 2 bases, with 11 bases separating them. The CDR3 has 14 residues. The CDR3 region is CASSGIRIQETQYF. The DNA of the CDR3 is TGTGCCAGCAGTGGTATCAGGATACAAGAGACCCAGTACTTC.

V is TRBV20-1 and J is TRBJ2-3; a possible D gene is TRBD2 (5 bases). This CDR3 is built from 16 residues. V was shortened by 3 bases and J by 0 bases, with 16 bases between the two germline ends. Per the germline V gene, CDR1 is DFQATT and CDR2 is SNEGSKA (reference sequence). CDR3 region: CSASDRLATSTDTQYF. CDR3 bases: TGCAGTGCTAGCGATCGCCTAGCTACGAGCACAGATACGCAGTATTTT.

There are many counts of this clonotype. The gene calls are TRBV12-3 or TRBV12-4 and TRBJ1-6, with 7 bases that match TRBD1. The CDR3 is 15 residues long. Trimming removed 4 bases from V and 9 bases from J; junction bases left unmatched: 9. CDR3 protein: CASSSRETGRSPLHF. CDR3 coding DNA: TGTGCCAGCAGTTCCCGAGAGACAGGGCGTTCACCCCTCCACTTT.

This chain connects TRBV29-1 to TRBJ1-5; D possibly corresponds to TRBD1 (5 bases). CDR1 is SQVTM and CDR2 is ANQGSEA in the germline V gene. Trimming removed 5 bases from V and 9 bases from J, with 14 bases in between. The CDR3 totals 12 residues. CDR3 sequence: CSVQSLGGPQHF. In nucleotides, the CDR3 is TGCAGCGTTCAGTCCCTGGGGGGGCCCCAGCATTTT.

V usage is TRBV12-3 or TRBV12-4 and J usage is TRBJ2-1; 9 bases are shared with TRBD2. The V segment lost 6 bases and the J segment 9 bases; nucleotides outside the gene matches: 12. The CDR3 loop spans 15 amino acids. CDR3 sequence reads: CASSYAIAGVLEQFF. DNA for the CDR3: TGTGCCAGCAGCTACGCAATAGCGGGAGTCCTTGAGCAGTTCTTC.

This clonotype was seen only a few times. The chain carries TRBV10-3 and TRBJ1-5, with TRBD1 matching 7 bases. This CDR3 has 16 residues. Germline-derived CDR1 and CDR2 are ENHRY and SYGVKD. With 0 bases clipped from V and 7 bases from J, the junction kept 9 bases outside the gene matches. CDR3 sequence: CAISESTGTDEQPQHF. CDR3 in DNA: TGTGCCATCAGTGAGTCGACTGGGACAGACGAACAGCCCCAGCATTTT.

The V gene is TRBV29-1, the J gene TRBJ2-2; 10 bases agree with TRBD2. There are 16 residues in the CDR3. Germline assignment: CDR1 SQVTM and CDR2 ANQGSEA. The V gene end was trimmed by 4 bases and the J gene end by 4 bases; junction bases not matched to a gene: 9. The DNA for the CDR3 is TGCAGCGTTGGGGGGCTAGCGGGAGACTTCACCGGGGAGCTGTTTTTT. Protein: CSVGGLAGDFTGELFF.

The genes are TRBV20-1 and TRBJ2-7; D gene uncertain. Germline loops: CDR1 DFQATT, CDR2 SNEGSKA (reference sequence). Trimming cost V 0 bases and J 1 base, with 13 bases left between them. The CDR3 totals 15 residues. The chain's CDR3 is CSARDFAEASYEQYF. The CDR3 nucleotides are TGCAGTGCTAGAGATTTTGCGGAAGCGTCCTACGAGCAGTACTTC.

Here the CDR3 DNA reads TGCGCCAGCAGCTTGGCCGAACTTTTAACCGGGGAGCTGTTTTTT. This gives the protein CASSLAELLTGELFF. The chain recombines TRBV5-1 with TRBJ2-2; D is ambiguous. Trimming left V 0 bases short and J 5 bases short, with 11 bases between. This CDR3 contains 15 residues. Germline CDR1 reads SGHRS; CDR2 reads YFSETQ.

This chain joins TRBV18 and TRBJ2-5; D gene ambiguous. V was trimmed by 0 bases and J by 2 bases, leaving 4 bases between them. Germline CDR1 and CDR2: KGHSH and LQKENI. CDR3 length: 13 amino acids. Here the CDR3 DNA reads TGTGCCAGCTCACCACCTTATCAAGAGACCCAGTACTTC. Amino acids: CASSPPYQETQYF.

Only a few counts were recorded for this clonotype. The gene calls are TRBV6-1 and TRBJ1-2; D is unresolved. The CDR3 consists of 13 residues. Per the germline V gene, CDR1 is MNHNS and CDR2 is SASEGT. The V gene lost 3 bases and the J gene lost 4 bases, with 9 bases spanning the gap. CDR3 nucleotide sequence: TGTGCCAGCAGTGATCCAGGTCCCTATGGCTACACCTTC. Its translation: CASSDPGPYGYTF.